This T cell receptor (beta chain) was recovered during a study of T cells in women clearing cervical HPV infection. Findings and limits, study-wide: Combining TCR richness with V gene abundances gave approximately 0.84 AUC. CIN3+ cases had significantly higher TCR richness than controls; evenness did not differ.

The CDR3 loop spans 14 amino acids. Germline V lookup: CDR1 DFQATT, CDR2 SNEGSKA (reference sequence). Of note for this clone: What it binds is unknown. The observed sequence ends 3 residues before the CDR3 terminus, with the missing tail filled in from the germline J gene.

Using immunoSEQ multiplex PCR, the repertoire was profiled, and TCRdb retains in-frame clones only, with some absent. The listing contains about 23,000 clones. The specimen sequenced was blood buffy coat. The chain joins TRBV20-1 to TRBJ1-5; 8 bases map to TRBD1. The sequence came from a woman between 18 and 70 years old with a cervical HPV16 infection that either progressed to CIN3+ or cleared (not recorded which). The sequenced CDR3 bases are TGCAGTGCTCAAGACCAGGGGGCCCAGGGTCCC. It encodes CSAQDQGAQGP. The whole CDR3 protein reads CSAQDQGAQGPQHF.